This TCR beta chain was found in a study of shared clonotypes between healthy human individuals (TCRdb year 2020). About the full investigation: Three men and a couple of women, aged 18 to 49 years, made up the cohort. For each donor, CD4 naive and CD4 memory were each given three plates, CD8 naive was given two plates, and CD8 memory was given one plate. The study deeply sequenced blood TCR repertoires of 5 or 6 healthy adults to estimate repertoire size and the extent of clonotype sharing between individuals. To increase sequencing depth and limit assay-specific biases, different laboratories used diverse techniques to prepare libraries and sequence TCR repertoires. Each donor's leukapheresis produced roughly between roughly 0.85 and 10 billion PBMCs.

Using the deep immunoSEQ assay, multiplex PCR amplified TCR CDR3 regions from genomic DNA. Extracted genomic DNA from each cell subset was distributed evenly across all wells of several immunoSEQ 96-well plates, and each plate was treated as a replicate. Each replicate PCR for sorted subsets received 150 to 250 ng genomic DNA, equal to roughly 33,000 T cell genomes. The purified libraries were quantified using a Qubit 3.0 fluorometer, sized with a Bioanalyzer 2100, and then quantified again using the KAPA Library Quantification kit. A separate single-read 150-cycle Illumina NextSeq 550 flow cell was used to sequence each immunoSEQ 96-well plate. Per the source publication's procedure: Because the immunoSEQ output included only junctional sequences and no quality scores, the filtering could not be the same as the filtering used for full-length reads. Sequences were annotated with PyIR, a Python wrapper for IgBLAST v1.9, using IMGT germline references to assign V/J genes and CDR3. Reads were removed for weak V/J assignments (E-value above 1e-6), missing CDR3, stop codons, out-of-frame junctions, or ambiguous translated residues. V3J clonotypes were defined as sequences sharing an identical inferred V gene, J gene, and CDR3 amino acid sequence. To compute the percentage overlap between repertoires, the number of shared unique clonotypes was divided by the size of the smaller repertoire. Repertoire richness was assessed with RTK rarefaction, the Chao1 estimator, and Recon v2.1 estimates of unobserved clonotypes. Generation probabilities were computed with OLGA for all TCRbeta clonotypes obtained by the gDNA method from a handful of donors. TCRdb mirrors the immuneACCESS table, restricted to in-frame sequences. Some clones are absent from its copies; in checked studies, under half trace to an unresolved V gene, and the reason for the others is unknown. V and J calls and clone size are as listed in that table; D and trimming were resolved from the DNA. This sample holds over 1.5 million clones; approximately 98% were observed only once. The top ten hold less than 0.55% of the sample.

Study-level results and caveats: Incomplete sequencing was indicated by rarefaction of sorted-subset datasets, despite the large sequencing depth. Compared with non-shared clonotypes, clonotypes shared by all four sorted-subset donors had higher generation probabilities. Across several donors, roughly 5.4% of naive CD4, approximately 4% of naive CD8, about 2% of memory CD4, and roughly 0.4% of memory CD8 clonotypes were shared. Naive subsets generally had larger estimated clonotype richness than memory subsets. Sampling was restricted to blood, and TCR repertoires in tissues likely differ from the TCR repertoires found in blood. Because the study included a small number of donors, the genetic and exposure-history diversity represented was limited. Based on pairwise subsampling, the degree of clonotype sharing among donors was expected to be affected by sequencing depth.

The donors were healthy, HIV-negative adults with no recently reported acute infections or vaccinations. Only Caucasian adults living in Nashville, Tennessee, USA were represented among the donors. Magnetic negative selection was used to enrich CD4+ T cells, after which naive cells were positively selected on CD45RA and the negative fraction became the memory subset. After blood collection by leukapheresis, PBMCs were isolated using Ficoll-Histopaque density gradient centrifugation and then cryopreserved in the vapor phase of liquid nitrogen. Analytical flow cytometry was used to check the purity and quantity of each magnetically sorted T cell population. From each sorted fraction, genomic DNA was isolated and quantified by UV absorbance on a Nanodrop 2000c. Reading the germline V gene gives CDR1 SGHRS and CDR2 YFSETQ. Relative to germline, V is 0 bases shorter and J is 0 bases shorter, with 10 bases between their ends. Measured from the cysteine to the phenylalanine, the CDR3 is 16 residues long. Only CDR3 DNA remains: 48 bases, in frame from the first base.

As to this clone: There is no known antigen for this receptor. Nothing much larger sits one base from this clone, and base qualities are not available.

The sequence is built from TRBV5-1 and TRBJ1-3; no D segment can be confidently identified. Sequencing input: naive CD4+ T cells sorted from blood. What the cell subset or site label conveys for this sample: CD45RA+ positively selected. The receptor was derived from a man aged 25 to 40 in good health. The CDR3 region: CASSLEGVPSGNTIYF. The DNA reads as follows: TGCGCCAGCAGCTTGGAAGGAGTTCCCTCTGGAAACACCATATATTTT.